Each of the 5 T cell receptor beta chains below was sequenced from the same sample in a study of post-analysis software for immune sequencing data. The study, taken as a whole, reports: Patients carried 4 or 5 TRBV segments more frequently than controls did, and TRBV5-6, TRBV5-1 and TRBV20-1 were among them.

Unique-molecular-identifier-tagged TCR beta cDNA libraries were used. TCRdb reprocessed the PCR reads with MiXCR, giving one entry per CDR3 protein. The repertoire includes 740,000 or so distinct CDR3 sequences, about 53% of them detected once, and 4.6% sits in the top ten. The antigens these receptors bind are not known. Source material: blood. The receptors originated from a girl aged 5 to 17 with multiple sclerosis.

This rearrangement joins TRBV12-3 or TRBV12-4 to TRBJ1-1; TRBD1 matches 8 bases. The CDR3 consists of 15 residues. The junction had 8 bases not matched to a gene; V was cut back by 5 bases and J by 3 bases. CDR3 amino acids: CASSLGQGGYTEAFF. DNA for the CDR3: TGTGCCAGCAGTCTAGGACAGGGAGGGTACACTGAAGCTTTCTTT.

This clonotype was seen more than once but under ten times. The chain's CDR3 is CASSGNRGRSYNEQFF. The CDR3 DNA reads TGTGCCAGCAGTGGGAACAGGGGTCGGTCCTACAATGAGCAGTTCTTC. This chain joins TRBV6-1 and TRBJ2-1; 7 bases are shared with TRBD1. The CDR3 extends over 16 amino acids. J gave up 1 base and V 4 bases, and 7 bases lay outside the gene matches. Germline V lookup: CDR1 MNHNS, CDR2 SASEGT.

This chain links TRBV12-3 or TRBV12-4 with TRBJ2-3; D tentatively fits TRBD1 or TRBD2 (7 bases each). CDR3 size: 13 residues. The germline V and J ends were trimmed by 7 bases and 4 bases, with 12 bases remaining between them. The CDR3: CASTRGGADTQYF. CDR3 DNA sequence: TGTGCCAGCACCAGGGGGGGAGCAGATACGCAGTATTTT.

The CDR3 region has the DNA TGCGCCAGCACCTATCTCACAGGGACGTACGAGCAGTACTTC. This sequence encodes CASTYLTGTYEQYF. The chain has TRBV5-1 and TRBJ2-7, with D maybe TRBD1 (6 bases). The length of the CDR3 is 14 residues. The V end lost 6 bases, the J end lost 4 bases, and 17 bases lay between the germline ends. CDR1 and CDR2 (germline): SGHRS, YFSETQ. The full variable domain, with the rest looked up from reference TRBV5-1 and TRBJ2-7, is KAGVTQTPRYLIKTRGQQVTLSCSPISGHRSVSWYQQTPGQGLQFLFEYFSETQRNKGNFPGRFSGRQFSNSRSEMNVSTLELGDSALYLCASTYLTGTYEQYFGPGTRLTVT.

This CDR3 reads CASSEFLGQDHYEQYF. CDR3 in DNA: TGTGCCAGCAGTGAGTTTTTAGGACAGGACCATTACGAGCAGTACTTC. The chain is built from TRBV6-1 and TRBJ2-7; 7 bases fit TRBD1. Germline CDR1 and CDR2: MNHNS and SASEGT. With 3 bases clipped from V and 4 bases from J, the junction kept 12 bases outside the gene matches. This CDR3 spans 16 amino acids.